The next 12 T cell receptor beta chains were all read from a single sample in a study of identical twins. TCRdb reprocessed the 5' RACE reads via MiXCR and lists one record per CDR3 protein. This sample carries approximately 190,000 distinct CDR3 sequences, about 15% of them seen once, and the ten largest clones take 40%. These data were also filed under a second study, of T cells expressing NK-cell markers.

Material for sequencing was CD8+ T cells sorted from blood. These receptors all come from a woman under 30 in good health.

In its sample, this clonotype was seen many times. The chain joins TRBV5-1 to TRBJ2-1; D gene ambiguous. CDR3 size: 12 residues. Trimming shortened V by 2 bases and J by 7 bases, and 7 bases separated the two germline ends. CDR1 and CDR2 from the germline V gene are SGHRS and YFSETQ. DNA for the CDR3: TGCGCCAGCAGCTTATTCGGTAATGAGCAGTTCTTC. It specifies CASSLFGNEQFF.

The sample holds many counts of this clonotype. The genes are TRBV3-1 and TRBJ2-1; D is ambiguous. V lost 4 bases and J 5 bases, leaving 9 bases between the germline ends. CDR1 and CDR2 (germline): LGHDT, YNNKEL (reference sequence). The CDR3 extends over 13 amino acids. CDR3 sequence (DNA): TGTGCCAGCAGCCCCTTAGGCCACAATGAGCAGTTCTTC. Translated, it gives CASSPLGHNEQFF.

This clonotype was seen many times. The rearrangement joins TRBV29-1 to TRBJ2-2, with D hard to call. Germline-derived CDR1 and CDR2 are SQVTM and ANQGSEA. V was clipped by 3 bases and J by 0 bases, with 11 bases between them. This CDR3 is built from 15 residues. The CDR3 reads CSVDLSGSNTGELFF. As DNA, the CDR3 is TGCAGCGTTGATTTGTCAGGATCGAACACCGGGGAGCTGTTTTTT.

This clonotype was seen ten or more times. This chain links TRBV27 with TRBJ2-1; D perhaps matches TRBD1 (5 bases). CDR1 and CDR2 (germline): MNHEY, SMNVEV (reference sequence). V shed 0 bases and J shed 5 bases, with 5 bases lying between them. This CDR3 comprises 13 residues. In DNA, the CDR3 is TGTGCCAGCAGTTTATCAGGGGACAATGAGCAGTTCTTC. Translating it yields CASSLSGDNEQFF.

This clonotype has at least ten counts. The genes are TRBV5-1 and TRBJ1-1; D unclear. The germline V gene has CDR1 SGHRS and CDR2 YFSETQ. V was trimmed by 0 bases and J by 4 bases, leaving 7 bases between them. CDR3 length: 13 residues. The CDR3 loop reads CASSLEGSTEAFF. In DNA form, the CDR3 reads TGCGCCAGCAGCTTGGAAGGGTCCACTGAAGCTTTCTTT.

The chain couples TRBV5-5 to TRBJ2-1; no clear D. V was clipped by 0 bases and J by 6 bases, with 13 bases between them. There are 15 residues in the CDR3. Per germline, CDR1 SGHKS and CDR2 YYEKEE (reference sequence). The CDR3 is CASSLVARPPNEQFF. The CDR3 DNA is TGTGCCAGCAGCTTGGTGGCCAGACCTCCCAATGAGCAGTTCTTC.

The rearrangement links TRBV7-8 to TRBJ2-7, with 9 bases identical to TRBD2. The germline V gene encodes CDR1 SGHVS and CDR2 FQNEAQ. The CDR3 length is 14 residues. V lost 1 base and J lost 6; bases outside the gene matches: 4. CDR3 nucleotides: TGTGCCAGCAGCTTAGGCGGACTAGCGTTCGAGCAGTACTTC. Encoded protein: CASSLGGLAFEQYF.

This chain joins TRBV20-1 and TRBJ2-7; unclear D gene. This CDR3 comprises 14 residues. Germline assignment: CDR1 DFQATT and CDR2 SNEGSKA (reference sequence). The ends were cut back, 0 bases at V and 3 bases at J, with 12 bases in the middle. The CDR3 loop is CSARDLVSSYEQYF. DNA of the CDR3: TGCAGTGCTAGAGATCTCGTCTCAAGCTACGAGCAGTACTTC.

This rearrangement joins TRBV25-1 to TRBJ2-3, with TRBD2 as a possible D gene (6 bases). CDR3 size: 18 residues. Trimming removed 3 bases at V and 3 bases at J, with 22 bases between. In germline, CDR1 is MGHDK, CDR2 SYGVNS. CDR3 DNA sequence: TGTGCCAGCAGTGATCTACCCGAGCGGGCAGGAGGGACAGATACGCAGTATTTT. Its protein is CASSDLPERAGGTDTQYF.

This clonotype was seen a handful of times. The rearrangement links TRBV20-1 to TRBJ2-1; D uncertain. The CDR3 is 14 amino acids. Germline assignment: CDR1 DFQATT and CDR2 SNEGSKA (reference sequence). V lost 2 bases, J lost 5 bases, and 13 bases lay in between. CDR3 nucleotide sequence: TGCAGTGCTAGATGGGGTGGTAGGCACAATGAGCAGTTCTTC. It translates to CSARWGGRHNEQFF.

This sequence joins TRBV30 and TRBJ2-2; D remains ambiguous. In germline, CDR1 is GTSNPN, CDR2 SVGIG (reference sequence). Trimming took 3 bases from V and 2 from J, leaving 10 bases between them. The CDR3 sequence is 14 residues long. The CDR3 spells CAWSLVTNTGELFF. In nucleotides, the CDR3 is TGTGCCTGGAGCCTAGTCACCAACACCGGGGAGCTGTTTTTT.

The chain recombines TRBV20-1 with TRBJ2-1, with 11 bases matching TRBD2. The CDR3 contains 13 residues. V trimming: 6 bases; J trimming: 9 bases; junction bases outside the gene matches: 7. From germline, CDR1 is DFQATT and CDR2 SNEGSKA (reference sequence). As DNA, the CDR3 is TGCAGTGCAACCGGGACTAGCGGTGGTGAGCAGTTCTTC. This codes for CSATGTSGGEQFF.